The 15 T cell receptor beta chains listed next were all sequenced from one sample in a study of OX40 agonist ivuxolimab in advanced cancers. Some clones are missing from TCRdb's copy, which holds only in-frame ones; the method was immunoSEQ multiplex PCR. This sample has tens of thousands of clones, with approximately 83% found just once. Sample: CD4+ or CD8+ T cells sorted from blood, taken in a trial of the OX40 agonist ivuxolimab. The receptors stem from an adult with an advanced solid tumor such as melanoma, head and neck, liver or kidney cancer.

This clone is a singleton in its sample. V and J are TRBV9 and TRBJ2-1; 8 nucleotides line up with TRBD2. V lost 4 bases, J lost 6 bases, and 6 bases stayed unmatched. Germline values: CDR1 SGDLS, CDR2 YYNGEE. The CDR3 is 14 amino acids. CDR3 in amino acids: CASSRGTSSNEQFF. CDR3 DNA sequence: TGTGCCAGCAGCAGAGGGACTAGTAGCAATGAGCAGTTCTTC. The full variable domain, rest sourced from reference TRBV9 and TRBJ2-1, is DSGVTQTPKHLITATGQRVTLRCSPRSGDLSVYWYQQSLDQGLQFLIQYYNGEERAKGNILERFSAQQFPDLHSELNLSSLELGDSALYFCASSRGTSSNEQFFGPGTRLTVL.

This chain connects TRBV7-2 to TRBJ2-2, with D possibly called TRBD1 or TRBD2 (5 bases each). Germline lookup yields CDR1 SGHTA and CDR2 FQGNSA. Trimming cost V 3 bases and J 0 bases, with 14 bases left between them. There are 17 residues in the CDR3. The CDR3 region has the DNA TGTGCCAGCAGCTTTATTTCCGGGACGGCGAACACCGGGGAGCTGTTTTTT. Amino acid sequence: CASSFISGTANTGELFF.

This chain joins TRBV4-2 and TRBJ2-2; no reliable D call. CDR3 length equals 16 residues. Trimming shortened V by 5 bases and J by 1 base, and 14 bases separated the two germline ends. CDR1 LGHNA and CDR2 YNFKEQ come from the germline V gene. The CDR3, as DNA: TGTGCCAGCAGCAAAGCAAGGTCCCAGAACACCGGGGAGCTGTTTTTT. This codes for CASSKARSQNTGELFF.

The chain couples TRBV2 to TRBJ2-1; possibly TRBD1 or TRBD2 for D (5 bases each). CDR3 length equals 13 residues. V gave up 7 bases and J gave up 7 bases, with 14 bases separating them. Germline assignment: CDR1 SNHLY and CDR2 FYNNEI. The CDR3 DNA sequence: TGTGCCAGCATGAAGCGGACAATTAATGAGCAGTTCTTC. It encodes CASMKRTINEQFF.

Only one count was recorded for this clone. The chain joins TRBV5-1 to TRBJ2-5; D remains ambiguous. Germline V gives CDR1 SGHRS, CDR2 YFSETQ. V lost 1 base, J lost 2 bases, and 12 bases lay in between. The CDR3 contains 15 residues. CDR3 protein: CASSLNLGGQETQYF. CDR3 DNA: TGCGCCAGCAGCTTGAACTTAGGCGGACAAGAGACCCAGTACTTC. Combining the CDR3 with reference TRBV5-1 and TRBJ2-5 gives the whole variable domain KAGVTQTPRYLIKTRGQQVTLSCSPISGHRSVSWYQQTPGQGLQFLFEYFSETQRNKGNFPGRFSGRQFSNSRSEMNVSTLELGDSALYLCASSLNLGGQETQYFGPGTRLLVL.

This clone has a single count. The chain carries TRBV5-1 and TRBJ2-5; 8 nucleotides line up with TRBD2. Per germline, CDR1 SGHRS and CDR2 YFSETQ. The length of the CDR3 is 15 residues. J lost 1 base, V lost 5 bases, and 7 bases had no gene match. CDR3 sequence (DNA): TGCGCCAGCAGTCTGGCGGGGGGCCCCCAAGAGACCCAGTACTTC. Its translation: CASSLAGGPQETQYF.

The chain is built from TRBV4-3 and TRBJ1-1; no definite D call. This CDR3 contains 15 residues. Germline V gene sequence: CDR1 LGHNA, CDR2 YSLEER. Trimming pared 0 bases from V and 3 bases from J, leaving 11 bases between. CDR3 sequence reads: CASSQDTGPDTEAFF. The CDR3 nucleotides read TGCGCCAGCAGCCAAGATACTGGTCCAGACACTGAAGCTTTCTTT.

The genes are TRBV5-5 and TRBJ2-2; D is possibly TRBD1 (5 bases). Germline-derived CDR1 and CDR2 are SGHKS and YYEKEE (reference sequence). The CDR3 runs to 16 residues. The V and J ends lost 4 bases and 7 bases respectively, with 20 bases between them. The CDR3 DNA reads as TGTGCCAGCAGCGATGCTCGAAGGGGTCCCATCGGGGAGCTGTTTTTT. It codes for CASSDARRGPIGELFF.

The count of this clone is one. V is TRBV7-8 and J is TRBJ1-1, with 8 bases aligning to TRBD1. The CDR3 spans 15 residues. From germline, CDR1 is SGHVS and CDR2 FQNEAQ. J was trimmed by 3 bases and V by 5 bases; bases with no gene match: 8. CDR3 residues: CASSPRQGWDTEAFF. The CDR3 bases are TGTGCCAGCAGCCCCCGACAGGGGTGGGACACTGAAGCTTTCTTT.

V gene TRBV2 combines with J gene TRBJ1-4; D uncertain. Germline CDR1 is SNHLY and CDR2 is FYNNEI. Trimming shortened V by 5 bases and J by 8 bases, and 12 bases separated the two germline ends. The CDR3 loop spans 13 amino acids. In DNA, the CDR3 is TGTGCCAGCAGTAACTCGGGGAGGGAAAAACTGTTTTTT. Translation: CASSNSGREKLFF.

The genes are TRBV19 and TRBJ1-5; 7 bases are shared with TRBD1. This CDR3 is built from 14 residues. V was clipped by 5 bases and J by 5 bases; unmatched bases: 6. Germline V gene sequence: CDR1 LNHDA, CDR2 SQIVND (reference sequence). CDR3 DNA: TGTGCCAGTAGTGTAGGACAGGTTTATCAGCCCCAGCATTTT. It specifies CASSVGQVYQPQHF.

This clone was seen more than once but under ten times. The chain uses TRBV20-1 and TRBJ1-2; D is perhaps TRBD1 (6 bases). Germline CDR1 reads DFQATT; CDR2 reads SNEGSKA (reference sequence). The CDR3 is made up of 11 amino acids. V lost 6 bases and J 5 bases, leaving 10 bases between the germline ends. The CDR3: CSARDNYGYTF. The CDR3 coding sequence is TGCAGTGCCCGGGACAATTATGGCTACACCTTC.

This clone was observed a handful of times. DNA for the CDR3: TGTGCCAGCAGCTATGGACAGGGGACTTCACCCCTCCACTTT. This codes for CASSYGQGTSPLHF. The V call is TRBV5-4, the J call TRBJ1-6; TRBD1 agrees at 9 bases. The V gene end was trimmed by 3 bases and the J gene end by 9 bases; junction bases not matched to a gene: 4. The CDR3 spans 14 residues. Germline CDR1 reads SGHNT; CDR2 reads YYREEE (reference sequence).

The chain employs TRBV5-1 and TRBJ1-1; D might be TRBD1 (5 bases). CDR3 size: 12 residues. CDR1 is SGHRS, CDR2 YFSETQ, per germline. The V end was cut by 2 bases, the J end by 8 bases, with 10 bases between. The CDR3 protein is CASSFPGAEAFF. The CDR3, as DNA: TGCGCCAGCAGCTTCCCCGGGGCAGAAGCTTTCTTT.

The chain recombines TRBV6-1 with TRBJ1-4, with no clear D. This CDR3 contains 15 residues. V lost 2 bases and J 2 bases, leaving 9 bases between the germline ends. CDR1 MNHNS and CDR2 SASEGT come from the germline V gene. CDR3 in DNA: TGTGCCAGCAGTGAATTCGGGAGGACTAATGAAAAACTGTTTTTT. Amino acids: CASSEFGRTNEKLFF.